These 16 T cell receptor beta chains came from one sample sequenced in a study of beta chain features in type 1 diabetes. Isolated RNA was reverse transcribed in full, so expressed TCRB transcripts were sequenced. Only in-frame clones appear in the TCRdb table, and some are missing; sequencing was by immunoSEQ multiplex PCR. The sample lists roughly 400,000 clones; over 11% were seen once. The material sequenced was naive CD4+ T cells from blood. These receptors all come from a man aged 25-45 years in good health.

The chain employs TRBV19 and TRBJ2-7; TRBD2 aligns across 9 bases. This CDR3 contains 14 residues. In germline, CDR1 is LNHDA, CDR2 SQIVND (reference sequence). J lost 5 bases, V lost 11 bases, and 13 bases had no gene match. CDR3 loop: CAGKTSGEGHEQYV. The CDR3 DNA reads TGTGCCGGCAAGACTAGCGGAGAGGGGCACGAGCAGTACGTC.

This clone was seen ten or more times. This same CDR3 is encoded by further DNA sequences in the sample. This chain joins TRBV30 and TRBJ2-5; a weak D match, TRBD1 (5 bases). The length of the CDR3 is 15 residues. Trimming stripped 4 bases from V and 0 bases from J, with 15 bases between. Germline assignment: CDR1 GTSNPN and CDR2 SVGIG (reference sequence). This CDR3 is CAWNGRTTYQETQYF. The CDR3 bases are TGTGCCTGGAACGGTCGGACAACGTACCAAGAGACCCAGTACTTC.

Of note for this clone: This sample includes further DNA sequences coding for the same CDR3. The CDR3 coding sequence is TGTGCCAGCAGCCTGGTGGGCGGTGAGCAGTTCTTC. Protein sequence: CASSLVGGEQFF. The chain has TRBV5-6 and TRBJ2-1; no clear D gene. Germline CDR1 reads SGHDT; CDR2 reads YYEEEE. The CDR3 is 12 amino acids. Between the trimmed V and J ends, which lost 4 bases and 9 bases, there was a span of 11 bases.

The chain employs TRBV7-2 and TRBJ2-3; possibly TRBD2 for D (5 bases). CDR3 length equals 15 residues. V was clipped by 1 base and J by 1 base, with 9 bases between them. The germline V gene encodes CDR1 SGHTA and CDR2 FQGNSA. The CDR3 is CASSLEAARTDTQYF. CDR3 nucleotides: TGTGCCAGCAGCTTAGAAGCGGCCCGCACAGATACGCAGTATTTT. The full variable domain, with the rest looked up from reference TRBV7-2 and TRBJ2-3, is GAGVSQSPSNKVTEKGKDVELRCDPISGHTALYWYRQSLGQGLEFLIYFQGNSAPDKSGLPSDRFSAERTGGSVSTLTIQRTQQEDSAVYLCASSLEAARTDTQYFGPGTRLTVL.

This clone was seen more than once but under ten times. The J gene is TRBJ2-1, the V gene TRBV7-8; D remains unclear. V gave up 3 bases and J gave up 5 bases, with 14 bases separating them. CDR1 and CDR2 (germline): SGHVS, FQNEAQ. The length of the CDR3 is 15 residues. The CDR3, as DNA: TGTGCCAGCAGCTTCTCCGTCCTGACGAACAATGAGCAGTTCTTC. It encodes CASSFSVLTNNEQFF. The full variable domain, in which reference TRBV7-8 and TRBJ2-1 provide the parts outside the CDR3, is GAGVSQSPRYKVAKRGQDVALRCDPISGHVSLFWYQQALGQGPEFLTYFQNEAQLDKSGLPSDRFFAERPEGSVSTLKIQRTQQEDSAVYLCASSFSVLTNNEQFFGPGTRLTVL.

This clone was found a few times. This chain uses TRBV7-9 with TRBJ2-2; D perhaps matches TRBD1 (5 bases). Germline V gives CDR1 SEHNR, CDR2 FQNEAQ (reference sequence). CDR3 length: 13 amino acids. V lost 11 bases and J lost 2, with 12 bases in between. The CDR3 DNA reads TGTGCCGGTGGGGCGGATAACACCGGGGAGCTGTTTTTT. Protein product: CAGGADNTGELFF.

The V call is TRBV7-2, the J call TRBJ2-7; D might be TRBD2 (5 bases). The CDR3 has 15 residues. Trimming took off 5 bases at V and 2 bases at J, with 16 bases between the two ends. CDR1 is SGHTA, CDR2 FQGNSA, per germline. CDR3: CASSEGGLKAYEQYF. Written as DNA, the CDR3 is TGTGCCAGCAGCGAAGGAGGACTGAAGGCCTACGAGCAGTACTTC.

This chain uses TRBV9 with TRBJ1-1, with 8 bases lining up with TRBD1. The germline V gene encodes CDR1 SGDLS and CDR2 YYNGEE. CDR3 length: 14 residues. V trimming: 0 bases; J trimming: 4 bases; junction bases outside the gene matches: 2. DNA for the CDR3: TGTGCCAGCAGCGTAGTCGGACAGGGCACTGAAGCTTTCTTT. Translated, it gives CASSVVGQGTEAFF. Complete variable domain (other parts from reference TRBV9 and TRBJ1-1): DSGVTQTPKHLITATGQRVTLRCSPRSGDLSVYWYQQSLDQGLQFLIQYYNGEERAKGNILERFSAQQFPDLHSELNLSSLELGDSALYFCASSVVGQGTEAFFGQGTRLTVV.

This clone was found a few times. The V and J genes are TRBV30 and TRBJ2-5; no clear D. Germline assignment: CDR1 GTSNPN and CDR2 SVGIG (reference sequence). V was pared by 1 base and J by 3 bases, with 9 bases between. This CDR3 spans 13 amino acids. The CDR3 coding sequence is TGTGCCTGGAGTGGCGGATTCAAAGAGACCCAGTACTTC. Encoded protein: CAWSGGFKETQYF.

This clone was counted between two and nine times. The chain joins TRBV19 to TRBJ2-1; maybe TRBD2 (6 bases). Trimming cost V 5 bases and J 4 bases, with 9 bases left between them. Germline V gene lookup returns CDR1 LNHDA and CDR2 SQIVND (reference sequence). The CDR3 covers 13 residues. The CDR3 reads CASSDSGYNEQFF. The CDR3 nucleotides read TGTGCCAGTAGTGATAGCGGATACAATGAGCAGTTCTTC.

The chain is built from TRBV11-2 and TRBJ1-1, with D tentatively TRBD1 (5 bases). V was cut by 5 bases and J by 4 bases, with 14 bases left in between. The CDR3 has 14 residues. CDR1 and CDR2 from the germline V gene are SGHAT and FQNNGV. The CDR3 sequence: CASSTSGGFTEAFF. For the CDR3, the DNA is TGTGCCAGCAGCACCTCGGGGGGGTTCACTGAAGCTTTCTTT.

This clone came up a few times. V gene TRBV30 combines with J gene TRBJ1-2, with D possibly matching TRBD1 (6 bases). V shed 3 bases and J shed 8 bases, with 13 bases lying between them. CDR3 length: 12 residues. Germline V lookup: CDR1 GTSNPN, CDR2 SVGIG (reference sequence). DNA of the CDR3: TGTGCCTGGAGCGGGGGGGCCCACGGCTACACCTTC. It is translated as CAWSGGAHGYTF.

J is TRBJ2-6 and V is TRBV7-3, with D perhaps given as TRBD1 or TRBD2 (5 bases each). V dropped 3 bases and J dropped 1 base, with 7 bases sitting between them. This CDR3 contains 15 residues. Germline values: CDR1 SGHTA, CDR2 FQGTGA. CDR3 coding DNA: TGTGCCAGCAGCTTTGGGGGTTCTGGGGCCAACGTCCTGACTTTC. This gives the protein CASSFGGSGANVLTF.

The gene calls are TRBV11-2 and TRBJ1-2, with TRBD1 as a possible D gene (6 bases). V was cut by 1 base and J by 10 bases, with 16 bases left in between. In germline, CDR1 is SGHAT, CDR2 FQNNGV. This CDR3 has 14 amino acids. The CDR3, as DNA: TGTGCCAGCAGCTTAGCACCCCCGGGACAACACTACACCTTC. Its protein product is CASSLAPPGQHYTF.

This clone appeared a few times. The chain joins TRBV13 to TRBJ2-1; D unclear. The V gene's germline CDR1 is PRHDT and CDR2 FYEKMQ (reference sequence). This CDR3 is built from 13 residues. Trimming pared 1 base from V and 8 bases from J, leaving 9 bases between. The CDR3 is CASSLEAFDEQFF. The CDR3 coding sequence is TGTGCCAGCAGCTTAGAGGCGTTCGATGAGCAGTTCTTC. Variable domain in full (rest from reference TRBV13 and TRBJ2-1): AAGVIQSPRHLIKEKRETATLKCYPIPRHDTVYWYQQGPGQDPQFLISFYEKMQSDKGSIPDRFSAQQFSDYHSELNMSSLELGDSALYFCASSLEAFDEQFFGPGTRLTVL.

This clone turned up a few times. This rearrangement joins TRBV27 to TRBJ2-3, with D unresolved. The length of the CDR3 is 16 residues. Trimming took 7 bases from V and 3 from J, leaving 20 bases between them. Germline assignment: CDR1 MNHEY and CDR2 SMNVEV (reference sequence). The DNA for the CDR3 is TGTGCCAGCACCCCTTGGGCTGGGAAAGGTACAGATACGCAGTATTTT. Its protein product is CASTPWAGKGTDTQYF.